The 31 T cell receptor beta chains given below trace back to one sample, sequenced in a study of OX40 agonist ivuxolimab in advanced cancers. This table comes from immunoSEQ multiplex PCR, and its TCRdb copy is limited to in-frame clones, with some not included. The sample contains 50,000 or so clones, less than 85% of which appear only once. Sequenced material: CD4+ or CD8+ T cells sorted from blood, taken in a trial of the OX40 agonist ivuxolimab. Receptor source: an adult with an advanced solid tumor such as melanoma, head and neck, liver or kidney cancer.

In DNA form, the CDR3 reads TGCGCCAGCAGCTACACCTATAGCACAGATACGCAGTATTTT. It specifies CASSYTYSTDTQYF. The chain couples TRBV5-1 to TRBJ2-3; D gene unclear. This CDR3 contains 14 residues. With 3 bases removed from V and 0 bases from J, the gap between germline ends came to 8 bases. CDR1 is SGHRS and CDR2 is YFSETQ in the germline V gene.

This sequence joins TRBV30 and TRBJ1-5; D is unclear. Trimming cost V 2 bases and J 7 bases, with 18 bases left between them. This CDR3 has 15 residues. The germline V gene encodes CDR1 GTSNPN and CDR2 SVGIG (reference sequence). The CDR3 loop reads CAWSFDPVGRQPQHF. The CDR3 DNA follows: TGTGCCTGGAGTTTTGACCCCGTCGGGCGACAGCCCCAGCATTTT.

This clone was seen a single time. The V and J genes are TRBV9 and TRBJ1-1, with 8 bases matching TRBD1. Germline CDR1 and CDR2: SGDLS and YYNGEE. Trimming took 6 bases from V and 6 from J; bases not matched to a gene: 13. The CDR3 length is 15 residues. DNA for the CDR3: TGTGCCAGCACCGCCAGGGAACAGGGGGACTCTGAAGCTTTCTTT. This translates into CASTAREQGDSEAFF.

This clone came up a few times. The gene calls are TRBV11-1 and TRBJ2-5; tentatively, D is TRBD1 (6 bases). The CDR3 loop spans 14 amino acids. Germline loops: CDR1 SGHAT, CDR2 FQDESV (reference sequence). Trimming left V 5 bases short and J 4 bases short, with 14 bases between. CDR3 in DNA: TGTGCCAGCAGCCTACAGGGACGAGGAGAGACCCAGTACTTC. This codes for CASSLQGRGETQYF.

The chain joins TRBV10-2 to TRBJ2-7; D remains unclear. Trimming took 0 bases from V and 4 from J, leaving 13 bases between them. This CDR3 comprises 15 residues. The germline V gene has CDR1 WSHSY and CDR2 SAAADI. Written as DNA, the CDR3 is TGCGCCAGCAGTGAGTCCCAAGACCGTCCATACGAGCAGTACTTC. This codes for CASSESQDRPYEQYF.

This clone was detected only a few times. The chain couples TRBV7-2 to TRBJ2-7; D uncertain. Per germline, CDR1 SGHTA and CDR2 FQGNSA. With 1 base removed from V and 4 bases from J, the gap between germline ends came to 8 bases. This CDR3 comprises 13 residues. As DNA, the CDR3 is TGTGCCAGCAGCTTAGGAGACGGGTACGAGCAGTACTTC. This sequence encodes CASSLGDGYEQYF.

The chain employs TRBV6-5 and TRBJ1-6, with unresolved D. This CDR3 contains 13 residues. V was shortened by 5 bases and J by 8 bases, with 10 bases between the two germline ends. From germline, CDR1 is MNHEY and CDR2 SVGAGI. The CDR3 is CASSGVMDSPLHF. CDR3 in DNA: TGTGCCAGCAGTGGGGTCATGGATTCACCCCTCCACTTT.

V gene TRBV7-2 combines with J gene TRBJ1-5; perhaps TRBD1 as D (5 bases). In germline, CDR1 is SGHTA, CDR2 FQGNSA. V was cut by 6 bases and J by 0 bases, with 15 bases left in between. The CDR3 sequence is 16 residues long. CDR3 in DNA: TGTGCCAGCAGAAGAGGCGGGGGGAATAGCAATCAGCCCCAGCATTTT. Translation: CASRRGGGNSNQPQHF.

The chain combines TRBV14 with TRBJ1-6, with D perhaps matching TRBD1 (5 bases). Germline-derived CDR1 and CDR2 are SGHDN and FVKESK. CDR3 length: 17 amino acids. V gave up 1 base and J gave up 7 bases, with 17 bases separating them. CDR3 in DNA: TGTGCCAGCAGCCAAGGCCACGCGGGGCGTTGGAATTCACCCCTCCACTTT. This codes for CASSQGHAGRWNSPLHF.

This clone was detected only once. An end of the junction does not agree with germline; a read error may underlie this. Within the sample, other DNA sequences also encode this same CDR3. This rearrangement joins TRBV5-1 to TRBJ2-1; D is ambiguous. CDR3 length: 11 residues. Germline CDR1 reads SGHRS; CDR2 reads YFSETQ. CDR3 DNA sequence: TGCGCCAGCAGCTTGAACAACGAGCAGTTCTTC. This gives the protein CASSLNNEQFF. Looking up the rest from reference TRBV5-1 and TRBJ2-1 gives the full variable domain: KAGVTQTPRYLIKTRGQQVTLSCSPISGHRSVSWYQQTPGQGLQFLFEYFSETQRNKGNFPGRFSGRQFSNSRSEMNVSTLELGDSALYLCASSLNNEQFFGPGTRLTVL.

The V call is TRBV7-2, the J call TRBJ2-1; no clear D. Germline CDR1 SGHTA, CDR2 FQGNSA. V lost 4 bases, J lost 0 bases, and 13 bases lay in between. The CDR3 length is 16 residues. CDR3: CASSSAQLSSYNEQFF. DNA of the CDR3: TGTGCCAGCAGCTCGGCCCAGTTGAGCTCCTACAATGAGCAGTTCTTC.

The rearrangement links TRBV18 to TRBJ1-1, with D possibly matching TRBD1 (5 bases). The CDR3 length is 14 residues. CDR1 and CDR2 (germline): KGHSH, LQKENI. Trimming cost V 3 bases and J 4 bases, with 12 bases left between them. In nucleotides, the CDR3 is TGTGCCAGCTCACCCCGGGACCGGCCCACTGAAGCTTTCTTT. Translating gives CASSPRDRPTEAFF. Supplemented by reference TRBV18 and TRBJ1-1, the full variable domain reads NAGVMQNPRHLVRRRGQEARLRCSPMKGHSHVYWYRQLPEEGLKFMVYLQKENIIDESGMPKERFSAEFPKEGPSILRIQQVVRGDSAAYFCASSPRDRPTEAFFGQGTRLTVV.

The V call is TRBV28, the J call TRBJ1-1; D is ambiguous. CDR1 MDHEN and CDR2 SYDVKM come from the germline V gene. The CDR3 loop spans 11 amino acids. The V gene lost 7 bases and the J gene lost 6 bases, with 9 bases spanning the gap. CDR3 region: CASIERAEAFF. CDR3 in DNA: TGTGCCAGCATTGAAAGAGCTGAAGCTTTCTTT.

Worth noting for this clone: Other nucleotide sequences in the sample specify the same CDR3. This sequence joins TRBV7-2 and TRBJ2-5; 12 nucleotides align to TRBD2. From germline, CDR1 is SGHTA and CDR2 FQGNSA. V lost 5 bases and J lost 2; bases outside the gene matches: 9. This CDR3 has 17 amino acids. CDR3 sequence reads: CASSPTVGTSGQETQYF. The CDR3 DNA follows: TGTGCCAGCAGCCCTACCGTAGGGACTAGCGGGCAAGAGACCCAGTACTTC.

This clone was seen only a few times. The V call is TRBV7-3, the J call TRBJ2-1; TRBD2 matches at 8 bases. This CDR3 region has 18 residues. The V and J ends lost 0 bases and 5 bases, in that order; junction bases with no gene match: 12. Germline CDR1 and CDR2: SGHTA and FQGTGA. The CDR3 bases are TGTGCCAGCAGCTTAACGGGGCTAGCGGGCGGATTAAACAATGAGCAGTTCTTC. It yields the protein CASSLTGLAGGLNNEQFF.

The V call is TRBV7-2, the J call TRBJ1-1; D is unclear. The CDR3 totals 12 residues. From germline, CDR1 is SGHTA and CDR2 FQGNSA. V was trimmed by 5 bases and J by 5 bases, leaving 9 bases between them. CDR3 sequence reads: CASSPAVTEAFF. CDR3 bases: TGTGCCAGCAGCCCCGCGGTGACTGAAGCTTTCTTT. Supplemented by reference TRBV7-2 and TRBJ1-1, the full variable domain reads GAGVSQSPSNKVTEKGKDVELRCDPISGHTALYWYRQSLGQGLEFLIYFQGNSAPDKSGLPSDRFSAERTGGSVSTLTIQRTQQEDSAVYLCASSPAVTEAFFGQGTRLTVV.

The gene calls are TRBV18 and TRBJ1-3; D ambiguous. The CDR3 length is 15 residues. The germline V gene encodes CDR1 KGHSH and CDR2 LQKENI. V lost 0 bases and J lost 2, with 8 bases in between. CDR3 protein: CASSPPPGAGNTIYF. CDR3 bases: TGTGCCAGCTCACCACCCCCCGGGGCTGGAAACACCATATATTTT.

This clone was counted a few times. The V and J genes are TRBV10-2 and TRBJ2-3; tentatively, D is TRBD2 (6 bases). CDR1 WSHSY and CDR2 SAAADI come from the germline V gene. V gave up 8 bases and J gave up 2 bases, with 11 bases separating them. The CDR3 spans 13 residues. In nucleotides, the CDR3 is TGCGCCAGCGGCGCGGGAACCACAGATACGCAGTATTTT. This encodes CASGAGTTDTQYF.

This clone appeared a few times. CDR3 protein: CASSLDGISGNTIYF. CDR3 sequence (DNA): TGTGCCAGCAGCTTAGACGGAATCTCTGGAAACACCATATATTTT. The chain employs TRBV11-3 and TRBJ1-3; no definite D call. In germline, CDR1 is SGHNT, CDR2 YENEEA. Trimming took 0 bases from V and 0 from J, leaving 6 bases between them. The length of the CDR3 is 15 residues. The variable domain in full, with the rest retrieved from reference TRBV11-3 and TRBJ1-3, is EAGVVQSPRYKIIEKKQPVAFWCNPISGHNTLYWYLQNLGQGPELLIRYENEEAVDDSQLPKDRFSAERLKGVDSTLKIQPAELGDSAVYLCASSLDGISGNTIYFGEGSWLTVV.

The rearrangement links TRBV14 to TRBJ2-3; 8 bases are shared with TRBD1. Germline V gives CDR1 SGHDN, CDR2 FVKESK. This CDR3 comprises 16 residues. The V and J ends lost 1 base and 2 bases, in that order; junction bases with no gene match: 5. CDR3 sequence reads: CASSQGAGGFTDTQYF. In nucleotides, the CDR3 is TGTGCCAGCAGCCAAGGTGCAGGGGGCTTCACAGATACGCAGTATTTT.

In DNA form, the CDR3 reads TGTGCCAGCAGCTTGGGGGGATCCAAGGGCAATCAGCCCCAGCATTTT. Its translation: CASSLGGSKGNQPQHF. J is TRBJ1-5 and V is TRBV5-4, with no clear D. The V gene's germline CDR1 is SGHNT and CDR2 YYREEE (reference sequence). The V and J ends lost 0 bases and 2 bases respectively, with 12 bases between them. The CDR3 sequence is 16 residues long.

This clone was counted once. The chain employs TRBV7-9 and TRBJ2-2; no clear D. The CDR3 covers 12 residues. V was pared by 5 bases and J by 7 bases, with 8 bases between. The germline V gene encodes CDR1 SEHNR and CDR2 FQNEAQ (reference sequence). This chain's CDR3 is CASSPFGGELFF. In DNA form, the CDR3 reads TGTGCCAGCAGCCCCTTTGGCGGGGAGCTGTTTTTT.

As DNA, the CDR3 is TGTGCCAGCAGCTTAAACCCGACGGGGGGGACAGATACGCAGTATTTT. Protein: CASSLNPTGGTDTQYF. The V call is TRBV7-3, the J call TRBJ2-3; 8 positions match TRBD2. CDR3 length: 16 residues. Losses at the gene ends were 1 base for V and 3 bases for J; bases not matched to a gene: 6. Germline-derived CDR1 and CDR2 are SGHTA and FQGTGA.

V gene TRBV29-1 combines with J gene TRBJ1-2; D uncertain. Germline loops: CDR1 SQVTM, CDR2 ANQGSEA. The V and J ends lost 4 bases and 4 bases respectively, with 13 bases between them. This CDR3 contains 13 residues. CDR3 DNA: TGCAGCGTTGGGGAGGAGAGTAGCTATGGCTACACCTTC. The encoded protein is CSVGEESSYGYTF.

This clone was seen a handful of times. V and J are TRBV12-5 and TRBJ1-1; unclear D gene. With 3 bases removed from V and 5 bases from J, the gap between germline ends came to 7 bases. The CDR3 is 12 residues long. CDR1 and CDR2 from the germline V gene are LGHNT and FRNRAP. The chain's CDR3 is CASGFGETEAFF. Written as DNA, the CDR3 is TGTGCTAGTGGTTTTGGAGAAACTGAAGCTTTCTTT.

The table lists this clone with a count of one. CDR3 coding DNA: TGTGCCAGCAGTGGGGGTAGGGCAACTAATGAAAAACTGTTTTTT. This encodes CASSGGRATNEKLFF. This chain uses TRBV6-1 with TRBJ1-4; no firm D call. The CDR3 runs 15 residues. With 4 bases removed from V and 0 bases from J, the gap between germline ends came to 9 bases. Per the germline V gene, CDR1 is MNHNS and CDR2 is SASEGT.

The chain carries TRBV12-5 and TRBJ2-5; tentatively, D is TRBD2 (6 bases). Per the germline V gene, CDR1 is LGHNT and CDR2 is FRNRAP. CDR3 length equals 14 residues. The V gene lost 6 bases and the J gene lost 2 bases, with 13 bases spanning the gap. The CDR3 loop is CASGPLGGQETQYF. Here the CDR3 DNA reads TGTGCTAGTGGACCACTAGGAGGGCAAGAGACCCAGTACTTC.

This clone is medium-sized within its sample. V gene TRBV7-2 combines with J gene TRBJ1-5; the D gene is possibly TRBD1 (5 bases). The CDR3 length is 15 residues. Trimming pared 0 bases from V and 4 bases from J, leaving 10 bases between. The germline gives CDR1 SGHTA, CDR2 FQGNSA. The CDR3 region has the DNA TGTGCCAGCAGCTTAGCGCTGGCAGGGAATCAGCCCCAGCATTTT. It codes for CASSLALAGNQPQHF.

The gene calls are TRBV5-4 and TRBJ2-5, with D maybe TRBD2 (7 bases). The CDR3 is 15 residues long. The ends were cut back, 1 base at V and 4 bases at J, with 14 bases in the middle. Per the germline V gene, CDR1 is SGHNT and CDR2 is YYREEE (reference sequence). In DNA form, the CDR3 reads TGTGCCAGCAGCTTGCAGCGCGGGGGCGGAGAGACCCAGTACTTC. Protein: CASSLQRGGGETQYF.

This chain uses TRBV7-2 with TRBJ2-5; D call uncertain. Germline assignment: CDR1 SGHTA and CDR2 FQGNSA. The CDR3 is 14 amino acids. V dropped 1 base and J dropped 5 bases, with 11 bases sitting between them. Written as DNA, the CDR3 is TGTGCCAGCAGCTTAGAGCCATTAGGGGAGACCCAGTACTTC. It encodes CASSLEPLGETQYF.

The rearrangement links TRBV9 to TRBJ1-6; the D is unclear. The germline V and J ends were trimmed by 2 bases and 5 bases, with 5 bases remaining between them. Germline-derived CDR1 and CDR2 are SGDLS and YYNGEE. The CDR3 extends over 13 amino acids. The CDR3 bases are TGTGCCAGCAGCGTGAAGGATAATTCACCCCTCCACTTT. Encoded protein: CASSVKDNSPLHF.